Below are 17 T cell receptor beta chains sequenced from a single sample in a study of shared clonotypes between healthy human individuals (dated by TCRdb to 2020 to 2022). The library was prepared using the immunoSEQ multiplex PCR assay. TCRdb mirrors the immuneACCESS table, restricted to in-frame sequences. Some clones are absent from its copies; in checked studies, under half trace to an unresolved V gene, and the reason for the others is unknown. The sample table holds millions of clones, of which 85% to 95% were seen once. The ten largest clonotypes hold over 0.12% of the sample. The sequenced sample consisted of naive CD4+ T cells sorted from blood. This sample's cell subset or site label indicates: CD45RA+ positively selected. The receptors originated from a man aged 18 to 29 in good health.

The gene calls are TRBV7-2 and TRBJ2-5; TRBD2 aligns across 10 bases. This CDR3 has 15 amino acids. Germline V lookup: CDR1 SGHTA, CDR2 FQGNSA. The V and J ends lost 4 bases and 5 bases, in that order; junction bases with no gene match: 7. The CDR3 nucleotides read TGTGCCAGCAGCTCTGTAGCGGGAGGTCCGGAGACCCAGTACTTC. Amino acids: CASSSVAGGPETQYF. Based on the CDR3 plus reference TRBV7-2 and TRBJ2-5, the full variable domain is GAGVSQSPSNKVTEKGKDVELRCDPISGHTALYWYRQSLGQGLEFLIYFQGNSAPDKSGLPSDRFSAERTGGSVSTLTIQRTQQEDSAVYLCASSSVAGGPETQYFGPGTRLLVL.

The V gene is TRBV14, the J gene TRBJ1-3, with TRBD1 identical over 7 bases. Germline trimming cut 6 bases from V and 7 bases from J; bases unmatched to any gene: 6. In germline, CDR1 is SGHDN, CDR2 FVKESK. The CDR3 runs 13 residues. The CDR3 sequence: CASRLTGTNTIYF. The CDR3 nucleotides are TGTGCCAGCAGGTTGACAGGGACCAACACCATATATTTT.

This clone was seen once. Other DNA variants within this sample encode the same CDR3. The chain employs TRBV19 and TRBJ2-7, with unresolved D. CDR3 length equals 12 residues. Trimming shortened V by 6 bases and J by 2 bases, and 8 bases separated the two germline ends. Germline loops: CDR1 LNHDA, CDR2 SQIVND (reference sequence). CDR3 nucleotides: TGTGCCAGTAGCGACGGAACCTACGAGCAGTACTTC. Translation: CASSDGTYEQYF. Drawing the rest from reference TRBV19 and TRBJ2-7, the complete variable domain is DGGITQSPKYLFRKEGQNVTLSCEQNLNHDAMYWYRQDPGQGLRLIYYSQIVNDFQKGDIAEGYSVSREKKESFPLTVTSAQKNPTAFYLCASSDGTYEQYFGPGTRLTVT.

This chain connects TRBV27 to TRBJ1-4, with TRBD1 matching over 9 bases. The V and J ends lost 2 bases and 4 bases, in that order; junction bases with no gene match: 11. Germline V lookup: CDR1 MNHEY, CDR2 SMNVEV (reference sequence). CDR3 length equals 18 residues. Written as DNA, the CDR3 is TGTGCCAGCAGTTTAATATCCCACCCGGGACAGGGTAATGAAAAACTGTTTTTT. Its protein is CASSLISHPGQGNEKLFF.

The chain employs TRBV7-2 and TRBJ1-2; 7 bases are a match to TRBD1. This CDR3 is 14 amino acids long. Germline CDR1 reads SGHTA; CDR2 reads FQGNSA. V trimming: 5 bases; J trimming: 1 base; junction bases outside the gene matches: 4. The CDR3 DNA follows: TGTGCCAGCAGCCGGGACAGTTTTAACTATGGCTACACCTTC. Its protein product is CASSRDSFNYGYTF.

V and J are TRBV21-1 and TRBJ1-1. TRBV21-1 is assigned pseudogene status. The CDR3 has 16 amino acids. This chain's CDR3 is CASSPQPGPRNTEAFF. The CDR3, as DNA: TGTGCCAGCAGCCCCCAACCGGGACCGCGGAACACTGAAGCTTTCTTT.

The chain carries TRBV19 and TRBJ1-2; D call uncertain. Germline values: CDR1 LNHDA, CDR2 SQIVND (reference sequence). V was cut by 5 bases and J by 1 base, with 5 bases left in between. This CDR3 contains 12 residues. The CDR3 here is CASSDSNYGYTF. CDR3 nucleotide sequence: TGTGCCAGTAGTGATAGTAACTATGGCTACACCTTC.

This rearrangement joins TRBV18 to TRBJ2-5; TRBD2 agrees at 10 bases. Germline trimming cut 5 bases from V and 4 bases from J; bases unmatched to any gene: 7. CDR1 KGHSH and CDR2 LQKENI come from the germline V gene. The CDR3 contains 15 residues. The CDR3 sequence is CASSSLTSGVETQYF. In nucleotides, the CDR3 is TGTGCCAGCTCATCACTTACTAGCGGGGTAGAGACCCAGTACTTC.

The rearrangement links TRBV7-2 to TRBJ2-7; D gene uncertain. Germline assignment: CDR1 SGHTA and CDR2 FQGNSA. Trimming stripped 0 bases from V and 0 bases from J, with 9 bases between. This CDR3 region has 15 residues. CDR3 sequence reads: CASSLAPTSSYEQYF. CDR3 bases: TGTGCCAGCAGCTTAGCACCGACGAGCTCCTACGAGCAGTACTTC.

V gene TRBV6-1 combines with J gene TRBJ2-6; no clear D. Looked up from germline, CDR1 is MNHNS and CDR2 is SASEGT. With 1 base removed from V and 0 bases from J, the gap between germline ends came to 4 bases. The CDR3 length is 15 residues. The CDR3 is CASSEGTSGANVLTF. The DNA of the CDR3 is TGTGCCAGCAGTGAAGGTACCTCTGGGGCCAACGTCCTGACTTTC.

A few counts support this clone. The rearrangement links TRBV25-1 to TRBJ1-1, with D possibly matching TRBD1 (6 bases). With 6 bases removed from V and 7 bases from J, the gap between germline ends came to 18 bases. From germline, CDR1 is MGHDK and CDR2 SYGVNS. The CDR3 is 14 residues long. The CDR3 sequence: CASSPSRGSDEAFF. CDR3 sequence (DNA): TGTGCCAGCAGCCCGTCCAGGGGTAGTGATGAAGCTTTCTTT.

V is TRBV7-6 and J is TRBJ2-1, with a weak D call TRBD2 (5 bases). The germline V gene has CDR1 SGHVS and CDR2 FNYEAQ. The CDR3 runs 17 residues. Trimming removed 3 bases from V and 0 bases from J, with 15 bases in between. The CDR3 DNA reads as TGTGCCAGCAGCTTCGGGGTGGGGAGCGTCTCCTACAATGAGCAGTTCTTC. Amino acid sequence: CASSFGVGSVSYNEQFF. The entire variable domain, with the rest obtained from reference TRBV7-6 and TRBJ2-1, is as follows: GAGVSQSPRYKVTKRGQDVALRCDPISGHVSLYWYRQALGQGPEFLTYFNYEAQQDKSGLPNDRFSAERPEGSISTLTIQRTEQRDSAMYRCASSFGVGSVSYNEQFFGPGTRLTVL.

About this clone: Other DNA sequences in the same sample also yield this CDR3. J is TRBJ1-3 and V is TRBV6-5, with D possibly TRBD1 on 5 matching bases. Trimming cost V 6 bases and J 0 bases, with 9 bases left between them. Germline CDR1 and CDR2: MNHEY and SVGAGI. CDR3 length: 14 residues. The CDR3 DNA reads TGTGCCAGCAGCCGGGGGGGCTCTGGAAACACCATATATTTT. Its protein product is CASSRGGSGNTIYF.

This chain uses TRBV6-5 with TRBJ1-2; D is uncertain. Trimming cost V 5 bases and J 7 bases, with 11 bases left between them. Germline assignment: CDR1 MNHEY and CDR2 SVGAGI. The CDR3 sequence is 12 residues long. CDR3 region: CASSSRQGGYTF. The CDR3 coding sequence is TGTGCCAGCAGTAGTCGACAAGGTGGCTACACCTTC.

To note about this clone: Other DNA sequences within the sample encode an identical CDR3. The V and J genes are TRBV9 and TRBJ2-5; 9 positions agree with TRBD2. Germline lookup yields CDR1 SGDLS and CDR2 YYNGEE. CDR3 length equals 17 residues. Trimming removed 0 bases from V and 2 bases from J; junction bases left unmatched: 8. The chain's CDR3 is CASSVGLAGTSQETQYF. The CDR3 region has the DNA TGTGCCAGCAGCGTAGGTCTAGCGGGGACGTCACAAGAGACCCAGTACTTC. Using reference TRBV9 and TRBJ2-5 for the parts outside the CDR3, the full variable domain is DSGVTQTPKHLITATGQRVTLRCSPRSGDLSVYWYQQSLDQGLQFLIQYYNGEERAKGNILERFSAQQFPDLHSELNLSSLELGDSALYFCASSVGLAGTSQETQYFGPGTRLLVL.

The rearrangement joins TRBV7-2 to TRBJ2-3; D is unclear. Germline V gives CDR1 SGHTA, CDR2 FQGNSA. V was pared by 1 base and J by 7 bases, with 6 bases between. The CDR3 totals 12 residues. CDR3 sequence reads: CASSLGTNTQYF. The CDR3 nucleotides are TGTGCCAGCAGCTTAGGGACCAATACGCAGTATTTT.

This clone was observed once. The chain links TRBV14 to TRBJ2-7, with 9 bases identical to TRBD2. Unmatched junction bases numbered 6, after V lost 7 bases and J lost 5 bases. From germline, CDR1 is SGHDN and CDR2 FVKESK. This CDR3 has 13 residues. DNA of the CDR3: TGTGCCAGCACCATTGGGACTAGCAACGAGCAGTACTTC. Protein sequence: CASTIGTSNEQYF.